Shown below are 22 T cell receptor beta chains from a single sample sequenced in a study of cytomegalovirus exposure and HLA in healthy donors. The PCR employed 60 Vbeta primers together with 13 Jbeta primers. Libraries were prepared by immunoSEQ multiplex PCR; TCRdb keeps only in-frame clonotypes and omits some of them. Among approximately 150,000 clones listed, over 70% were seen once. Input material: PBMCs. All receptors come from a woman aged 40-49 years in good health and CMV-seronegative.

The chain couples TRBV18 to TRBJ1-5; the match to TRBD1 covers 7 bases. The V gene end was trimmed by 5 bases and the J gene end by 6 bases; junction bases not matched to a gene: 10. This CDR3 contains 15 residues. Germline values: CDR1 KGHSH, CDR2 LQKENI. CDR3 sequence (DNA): TGTGCCAGCTCAGGTCAGGGGGGCATTAGTCAGCCCCAGCATTTT. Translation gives CASSGQGGISQPQHF.

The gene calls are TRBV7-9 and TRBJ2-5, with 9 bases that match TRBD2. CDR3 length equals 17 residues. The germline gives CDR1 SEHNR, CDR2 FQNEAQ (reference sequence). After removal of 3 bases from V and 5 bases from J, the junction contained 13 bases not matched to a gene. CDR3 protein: CASSFTSGRTGSETQYF. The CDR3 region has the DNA TGTGCCAGCAGCTTTACTAGCGGGCGAACAGGGTCGGAGACCCAGTACTTC.

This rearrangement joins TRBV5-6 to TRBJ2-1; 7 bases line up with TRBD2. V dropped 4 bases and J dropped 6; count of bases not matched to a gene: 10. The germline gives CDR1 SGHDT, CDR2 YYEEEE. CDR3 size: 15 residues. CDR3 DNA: TGTGCCAGCAGCCCAAATCTGGGGACTACCAATGAGCAGTTCTTC. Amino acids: CASSPNLGTTNEQFF.

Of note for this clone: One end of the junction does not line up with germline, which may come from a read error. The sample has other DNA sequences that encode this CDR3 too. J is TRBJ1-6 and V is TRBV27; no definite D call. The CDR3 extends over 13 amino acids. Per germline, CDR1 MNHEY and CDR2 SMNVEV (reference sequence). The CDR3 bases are TGTGCCAGCGGCTGGCAGTATAATTCCCCCCTCCACTTT. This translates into CASGWQYNSPLHF.

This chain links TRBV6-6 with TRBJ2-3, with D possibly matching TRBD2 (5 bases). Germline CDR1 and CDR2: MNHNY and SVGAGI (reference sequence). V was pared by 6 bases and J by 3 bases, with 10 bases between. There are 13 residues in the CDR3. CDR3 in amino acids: CASSNRGTDTQYF. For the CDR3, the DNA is TGTGCCAGCAGCAACCGCGGGACAGATACGCAGTATTTT.

The CDR3 DNA sequence: TGTGCCAGCAGCCAAGGTTTTCGGCGGGAGGGCCATGAGACCCAGTACTTC. Translating gives CASSQGFRREGHETQYF. This sequence joins TRBV4-2 and TRBJ2-5, with TRBD2 matching 9 bases. The CDR3 extends over 17 amino acids. V was pared by 1 base and J by 5 bases, with 11 bases of the junction left unmatched. Germline V gives CDR1 LGHNA, CDR2 YNFKEQ.

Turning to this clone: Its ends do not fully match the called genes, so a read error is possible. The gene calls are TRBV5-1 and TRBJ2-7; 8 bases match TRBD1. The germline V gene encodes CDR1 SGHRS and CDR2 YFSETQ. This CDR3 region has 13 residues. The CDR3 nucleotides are TGCGCCAGCAGCTACGACAGGGGTGAGCGTACCCTCTTC. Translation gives CASSYDRGERTLF.

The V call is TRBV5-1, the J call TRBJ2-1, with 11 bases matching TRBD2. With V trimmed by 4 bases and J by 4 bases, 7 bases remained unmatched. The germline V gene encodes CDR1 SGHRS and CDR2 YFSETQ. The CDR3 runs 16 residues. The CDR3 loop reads CASSALGTSGYNEQFF. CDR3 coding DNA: TGCGCCAGCAGCGCACTCGGGACTAGCGGATACAATGAGCAGTTCTTC.

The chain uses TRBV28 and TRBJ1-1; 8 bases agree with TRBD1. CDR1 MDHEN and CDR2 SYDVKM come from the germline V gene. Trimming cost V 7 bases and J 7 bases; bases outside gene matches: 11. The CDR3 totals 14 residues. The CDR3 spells CASNTGQGLGEAFF. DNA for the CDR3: TGTGCCAGCAACACCGGACAGGGATTGGGTGAAGCTTTCTTT.

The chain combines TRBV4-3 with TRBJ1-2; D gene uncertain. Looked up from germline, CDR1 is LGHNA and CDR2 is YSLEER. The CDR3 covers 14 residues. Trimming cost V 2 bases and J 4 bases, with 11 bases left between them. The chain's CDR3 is CASSQLGSSYGYTF. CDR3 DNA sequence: TGCGCCAGCAGCCAACTGGGCAGCTCCTATGGCTACACCTTC.

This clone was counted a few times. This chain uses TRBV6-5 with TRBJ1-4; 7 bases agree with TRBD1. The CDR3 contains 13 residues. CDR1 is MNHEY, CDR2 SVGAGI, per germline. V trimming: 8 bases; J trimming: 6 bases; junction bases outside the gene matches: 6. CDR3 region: CASGPGGYEKLFF. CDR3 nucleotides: TGTGCCAGCGGTCCAGGGGGTTATGAAAAACTGTTTTTT.

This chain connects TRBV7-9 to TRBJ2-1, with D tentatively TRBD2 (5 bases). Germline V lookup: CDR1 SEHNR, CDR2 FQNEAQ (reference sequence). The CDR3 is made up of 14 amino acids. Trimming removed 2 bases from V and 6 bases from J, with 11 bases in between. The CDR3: CASSLSGSINEQFF. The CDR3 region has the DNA TGTGCCAGCAGCTTATCGGGGTCCATCAATGAGCAGTTCTTC. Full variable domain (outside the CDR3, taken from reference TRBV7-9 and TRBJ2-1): DTGVSQNPRHKITKRGQNVTFRCDPISEHNRLYWYRQTLGQGPEFLTYFQNEAQLEKSRLLSDRFSAERPKGSFSTLEIQRTEQGDSAMYLCASSLSGSINEQFFGPGTRLTVL.

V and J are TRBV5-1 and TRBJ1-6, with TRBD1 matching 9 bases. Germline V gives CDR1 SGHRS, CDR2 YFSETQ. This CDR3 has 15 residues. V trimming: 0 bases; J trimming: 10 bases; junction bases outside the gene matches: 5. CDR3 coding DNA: TGCGCCAGCAGCTTGGAAAGGACAGGGGTCTCACCCCTCCACTTT. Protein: CASSLERTGVSPLHF.

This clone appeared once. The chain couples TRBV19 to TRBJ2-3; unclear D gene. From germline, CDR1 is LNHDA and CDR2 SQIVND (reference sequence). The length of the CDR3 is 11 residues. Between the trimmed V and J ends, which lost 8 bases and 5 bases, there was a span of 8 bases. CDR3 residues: CASFVGDTQYF. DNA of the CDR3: TGTGCCAGTTTCGTCGGAGATACGCAGTATTTT.

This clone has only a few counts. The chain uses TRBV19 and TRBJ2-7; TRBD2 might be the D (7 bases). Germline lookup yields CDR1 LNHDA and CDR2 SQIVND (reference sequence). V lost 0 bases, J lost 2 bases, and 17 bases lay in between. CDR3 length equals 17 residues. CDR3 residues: CASSIDLRGGLTYEQYF. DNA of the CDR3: TGTGCCAGTAGTATAGATCTTAGGGGGGGCTTAACCTACGAGCAGTACTTC.

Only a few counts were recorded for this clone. CDR3 bases: TGTGCCAGCAGCGGGCGGGATCAGCCCCAGCATTTT. Amino acids: CASSGRDQPQHF. The chain employs TRBV6-6 and TRBJ1-5; no firm D call. The germline CDR1 and CDR2 sequences are MNHNY and SVGAGI (reference sequence). Trimming stripped 6 bases from V and 5 bases from J, with 8 bases between. CDR3 length: 12 amino acids.

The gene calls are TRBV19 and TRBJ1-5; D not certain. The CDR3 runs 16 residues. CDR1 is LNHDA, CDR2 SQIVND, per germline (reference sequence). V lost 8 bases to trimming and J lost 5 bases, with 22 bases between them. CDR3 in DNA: TGTGCCAGTTCCCTCCATCACGGGAAAGTAGATCAGCCCCAGCATTTT. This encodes CASSLHHGKVDQPQHF.

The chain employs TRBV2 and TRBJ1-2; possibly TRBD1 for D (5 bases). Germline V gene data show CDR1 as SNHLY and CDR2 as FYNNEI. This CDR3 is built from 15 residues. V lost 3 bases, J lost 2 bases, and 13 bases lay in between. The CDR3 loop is CASSEGQGRNYGYTF. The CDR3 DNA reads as TGTGCCAGCAGTGAGGGTCAGGGCAGGAACTATGGCTACACCTTC.

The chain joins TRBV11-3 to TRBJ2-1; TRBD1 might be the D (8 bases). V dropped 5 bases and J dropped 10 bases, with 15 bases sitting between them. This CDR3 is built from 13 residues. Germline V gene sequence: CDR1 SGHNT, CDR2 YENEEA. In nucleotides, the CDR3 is TGTGCCAGCAGCCCAAACAGGGGGGGCGAGCAGTTCTTC. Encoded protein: CASSPNRGGEQFF. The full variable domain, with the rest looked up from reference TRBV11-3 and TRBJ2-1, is EAGVVQSPRYKIIEKKQPVAFWCNPISGHNTLYWYLQNLGQGPELLIRYENEEAVDDSQLPKDRFSAERLKGVDSTLKIQPAELGDSAVYLCASSPNRGGEQFFGPGTRLTVL.

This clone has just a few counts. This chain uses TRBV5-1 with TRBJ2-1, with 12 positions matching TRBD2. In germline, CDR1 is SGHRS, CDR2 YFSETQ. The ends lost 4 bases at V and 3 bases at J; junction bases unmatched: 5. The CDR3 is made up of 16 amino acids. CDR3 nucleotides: TGCGCCAGCAGCCGGACTAGCGGGGAATTCTACAATGAGCAGTTCTTC. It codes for CASSRTSGEFYNEQFF.

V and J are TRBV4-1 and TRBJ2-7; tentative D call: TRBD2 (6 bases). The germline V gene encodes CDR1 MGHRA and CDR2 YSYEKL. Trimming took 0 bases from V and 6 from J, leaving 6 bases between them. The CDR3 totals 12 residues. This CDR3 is CASSQEGGEQYF. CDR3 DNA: TGCGCCAGCAGCCAAGAGGGAGGCGAGCAGTACTTC.

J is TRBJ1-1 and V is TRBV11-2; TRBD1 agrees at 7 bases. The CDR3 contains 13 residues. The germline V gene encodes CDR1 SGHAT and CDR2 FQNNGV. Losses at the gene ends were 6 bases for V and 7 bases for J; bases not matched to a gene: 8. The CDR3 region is CASRQGTESEAFF. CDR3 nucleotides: TGTGCCAGCAGACAGGGGACTGAAAGTGAAGCTTTCTTT. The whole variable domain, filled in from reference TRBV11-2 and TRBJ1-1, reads EAGVAQSPRYKIIEKRQSVAFWCNPISGHATLYWYQQILGQGPKLLIQFQNNGVVDDSQLPKDRFSAERLKGVDSTLKIQPAKLEDSAVYLCASRQGTESEAFFGQGTRLTVV.